A single sample gave rise to the 26 T cell receptor beta chains below, sequenced in a study of HIV-infected patients and healthy controls. About 480 ng RNA was reverse transcribed with alpha and beta constant-region primers. Each of the alpha and beta chains got its own library through chain-specific third strand synthesis with indices. One entry per CDR3 protein, called by TCRdb with MiXCR from the 5' RACE reads. The table includes approximately 16,000 distinct CDR3 sequences, 9.4% detected once. All unsorted peripheral T cells were captured because whole blood was used without fractionation. The material sequenced was blood. These receptors were collected from an adult in good health.

In this sample, this clonotype is medium-sized. The V and J genes are TRBV7-2 and TRBJ2-6; D uncertain. The V gene's germline CDR1 is SGHTA and CDR2 FQGNSA. V lost 1 base to trimming and J lost 7 bases, with 8 bases between them. The CDR3 contains 14 residues. In DNA form, the CDR3 reads TGTGCCAGCAGCTTAGAACCGAAAGCCAACGTCCTGACTTTC. Translated: CASSLEPKANVLTF.

This chain connects TRBV5-1 to TRBJ1-2; 10 bases match TRBD1. The length of the CDR3 is 14 residues. Trimming removed 3 bases from V and 7 bases from J; junction bases left unmatched: 6. Germline CDR1 is SGHRS and CDR2 is YFSETQ. In DNA, the CDR3 is TGCGCCAGCAGCTGGGGACAGGGGAGAGTTGGCTACACCTTC. Protein: CASSWGQGRVGYTF.

Ten or more counts support this clonotype. This chain links TRBV9 with TRBJ2-2; D may be TRBD1 or TRBD2 (6 bases each). The CDR3 is 16 amino acids. V was cut by 4 bases and J by 2 bases, with 15 bases left in between. Germline-derived CDR1 and CDR2 are SGDLS and YYNGEE. The CDR3 loop reads CASSSRGGLNTGELFF. CDR3 sequence (DNA): TGTGCCAGCAGCTCCAGGGGAGGCCTAAACACCGGGGAGCTGTTTTTT.

The table lists this clonotype with many counts. The V and J genes are TRBV2 and TRBJ2-7; TRBD1 might be the D (6 bases). The CDR3 runs to 13 residues. Germline V lookup: CDR1 SNHLY, CDR2 FYNNEI. The V end was cut by 6 bases, the J end by 3 bases, with 12 bases between. The CDR3 here is CASRIQGYYEQYV. CDR3 nucleotides: TGTGCCAGCAGAATACAGGGCTACTACGAGCAGTACGTC.

In this sample, this clonotype is medium-sized. The chain carries TRBV28 and TRBJ2-2; D call uncertain. Germline V gene sequence: CDR1 MDHEN, CDR2 SYDVKM. The CDR3 sequence is 13 residues long. V was clipped by 7 bases and J by 4 bases, with 10 bases between them. The CDR3 loop reads CASTGRPTGELFF. In nucleotides, the CDR3 is TGTGCCAGCACTGGGCGCCCCACCGGGGAGCTGTTTTTT. The full variable domain, its missing parts supplied by reference TRBV28 and TRBJ2-2, is DVKVTQSSRYLVKRTGEKVFLECVQDMDHENMFWYRQDPGLGLRLIYFSYDVKMKEKGDIPEGYSVSREKKERFSLILESASTNQTSMYLCASTGRPTGELFFGEGSRLTVL.

This clonotype was seen ten or more times. This chain uses TRBV2 with TRBJ1-6; D is unresolved. This CDR3 spans 15 amino acids. The germline V gene has CDR1 SNHLY and CDR2 FYNNEI. V was cut by 3 bases and J by 2 bases, with 8 bases left in between. The CDR3: CASSEGQAYNSPLHF. In DNA form, the CDR3 reads TGTGCCAGCAGTGAGGGCCAGGCCTATAATTCACCCCTCCACTTT.

This clonotype was picked up many times. The V gene is TRBV12-3 or TRBV12-4, the J gene TRBJ2-7, with D possibly matching TRBD2 (5 bases). Deletions cut 11 bases from V and 6 bases from J, with 8 bases between. The CDR3 has 9 amino acids. CDR3 nucleotides: TGTGCCGCCCGGGGCGAGCAGTACGTC. Translation gives CAARGEQYV.

V gene TRBV12-3 or TRBV12-4 combines with J gene TRBJ2-1; D ambiguous. The CDR3 loop spans 14 amino acids. The V gene lost 2 bases and the J gene lost 6 bases, with 11 bases spanning the gap. This chain's CDR3 is CASSLPRIRNEQFF. In DNA, the CDR3 is TGTGCCAGCAGTTTACCTAGAATCCGCAATGAGCAGTTCTTC.

This clonotype came up a few times. V gene TRBV7-2 combines with J gene TRBJ1-5; 12 nucleotides align to TRBD1. J gave up 2 bases and V 1 base, and 9 bases lay outside the gene matches. Germline loops: CDR1 SGHTA, CDR2 FQGNSA. The CDR3 has 19 amino acids. The CDR3 region is CASSLDGTGGADGNQPQHF. The CDR3 DNA follows: TGTGCCAGCAGCTTAGACGGGACAGGGGGCGCCGATGGCAATCAGCCCCAGCATTTT.

The table lists this clonotype with many counts. The gene calls are TRBV27 and TRBJ2-5, with D possibly matching TRBD1 (6 bases). The CDR3 loop spans 13 amino acids. V was trimmed by 4 bases and J by 6 bases, leaving 12 bases between them. Germline values: CDR1 MNHEY, CDR2 SMNVEV (reference sequence). CDR3 residues: CASSYQGSKTQYF. CDR3 DNA sequence: TGTGCCAGCAGTTATCAGGGGTCAAAGACCCAGTACTTC.

This clonotype was seen ten or more times. CDR3 in amino acids: CSGRSSFHTEAFF. The CDR3 DNA sequence: TGCAGTGGCCGTTCCAGCTTTCACACTGAAGCTTTCTTT. The rearrangement uses TRBV20-1 and TRBJ1-1; D remains unclear. CDR3 length equals 13 residues. With 7 bases removed from V and 3 bases from J, the gap between germline ends came to 15 bases. Per germline, CDR1 DFQATT and CDR2 SNEGSKA (reference sequence).

This clonotype was counted once. V gene TRBV19 combines with J gene TRBJ2-3, with 10 bases fitting TRBD1. V dropped 5 bases and J dropped 3; count of bases not matched to a gene: 8. Germline CDR1 and CDR2: LNHDA and SQIVND (reference sequence). The CDR3 has 16 residues. CDR3 DNA: TGTGCCAGTAGTCCCCAGACAGGGGGCAGTACAGATACGCAGTATTTT. It is translated as CASSPQTGGSTDTQYF.

In its sample, this clonotype was seen a few times. V gene TRBV20-1 combines with J gene TRBJ1-1; the D is unclear. Between the trimmed V and J ends, which lost 1 base and 1 base, there was a span of 4 bases. CDR1 DFQATT and CDR2 SNEGSKA come from the germline V gene (reference sequence). CDR3 length: 12 amino acids. DNA of the CDR3: TGCAGTGCTAGAGGGGGGAACACTGAAGCTTTCTTT. It is translated as CSARGGNTEAFF.

This clonotype was seen many times. The chain couples TRBV6-5 to TRBJ2-3; 7 bases are shared with TRBD2. The V gene end was trimmed by 4 bases and the J gene end by 0 bases; junction bases not matched to a gene: 7. Germline V lookup: CDR1 MNHEY, CDR2 SVGAGI. This CDR3 contains 16 residues. The CDR3 sequence is CASSSWGGASTDTQYF. In DNA form, the CDR3 reads TGTGCCAGCAGTTCATGGGGGGGTGCTAGCACAGATACGCAGTATTTT.

This clonotype was seen ten or more times. The genes are TRBV5-1 and TRBJ2-5, with D tentatively TRBD1 or TRBD2 (5 bases each). V was trimmed by 4 bases and J by 3 bases, leaving 13 bases between them. The CDR3 loop spans 14 amino acids. The germline gives CDR1 SGHRS, CDR2 YFSETQ. CDR3 protein: CASSEGGGEETQYF. In nucleotides, the CDR3 is TGCGCCAGCAGCGAGGGTGGGGGTGAAGAGACCCAGTACTTC.

In its sample, this clonotype ranks as medium-sized (0.01 to 0.1%). The chain employs TRBV4-3 and TRBJ2-6; D gene uncertain. The CDR3 loop spans 17 amino acids. Germline CDR1 LGHNA, CDR2 YSLEER. Trimming removed 0 bases at V and 0 bases at J, with 9 bases between. In DNA form, the CDR3 reads TGCGCCAGCAGCCAAGATGGAGACGGCTCTGGGGCCAACGTCCTGACTTTC. It codes for CASSQDGDGSGANVLTF.

This clonotype was recorded many times. The chain has TRBV13 and TRBJ2-2; 7 bases align to TRBD2. CDR3 length: 15 residues. V was clipped by 2 bases and J by 4 bases; unmatched bases: 4. Per germline, CDR1 PRHDT and CDR2 FYEKMQ (reference sequence). DNA of the CDR3: TGTGCCAGCAGCTTACGGCTAGCGGTCACCGGGGAGCTGTTTTTT. It encodes CASSLRLAVTGELFF.

This clonotype was observed many times. V is TRBV28 and J is TRBJ2-5, with D maybe TRBD2 (7 bases). CDR1 and CDR2 from the germline V gene are MDHEN and SYDVKM. CDR3 length: 15 residues. V dropped 5 bases and J dropped 3 bases, with 16 bases sitting between them. The CDR3 DNA is TGTGCCAGCAGTCCTTCGGGGGCGGGAGAAGAGACCCAGTACTTC. Its translation is CASSPSGAGEETQYF. Combining the CDR3 with reference TRBV28 and TRBJ2-5 gives the whole variable domain DVKVTQSSRYLVKRTGEKVFLECVQDMDHENMFWYRQDPGLGLRLIYFSYDVKMKEKGDIPEGYSVSREKKERFSLILESASTNQTSMYLCASSPSGAGEETQYFGPGTRLLVL.

Judged by abundance, this clonotype is medium-sized (0.01 to 0.1%). The chain combines TRBV5-1 with TRBJ1-5; D is ambiguous. CDR3 length: 16 amino acids. The V gene lost 0 bases and the J gene lost 0 bases, with 10 bases spanning the gap. CDR1 SGHRS and CDR2 YFSETQ come from the germline V gene. In DNA, the CDR3 is TGCGCCAGCAGCTTGGGGGGTCAGGTTAGCAATCAGCCCCAGCATTTT. Protein product: CASSLGGQVSNQPQHF.

The chain combines TRBV20-1 with TRBJ1-1; D is unclear. The CDR3 runs to 12 residues. V lost 2 bases and J 10 bases, leaving 14 bases between the germline ends. Looked up from germline, CDR1 is DFQATT and CDR2 is SNEGSKA (reference sequence). In DNA, the CDR3 is TGCAGTGCTAGATTAACAAGTGGTGGAGCTTTCTTT. Amino acids: CSARLTSGGAFF.

The chain recombines TRBV20-1 with TRBJ1-1; possible D gene TRBD1, 5 bases. CDR3 size: 16 residues. V lost 2 bases, J lost 6 bases, and 22 bases lay in between. Germline CDR1 and CDR2: DFQATT and SNEGSKA (reference sequence). CDR3 loop: CSARLPGGGPGAEAFF. The CDR3 DNA reads TGCAGTGCTAGACTTCCGGGGGGGGGACCGGGCGCTGAAGCTTTCTTT.

This clonotype has ten or more counts. The V and J genes are TRBV29-1 and TRBJ1-1; D remains unclear. There are 12 residues in the CDR3. Germline V CDR1 and CDR2: SQVTM, ANQGSEA. This CDR3 is CSGNQQNTEAFF. For the CDR3, the DNA is TGCAGTGGAAATCAGCAAAACACTGAAGCTTTCTTT.

This clonotype was detected many times. CDR3 loop: CASSERQNTGELFF. The CDR3 bases are TGTGCCAGCAGTGAACGGCAGAACACCGGGGAGCTGTTTTTT. The chain employs TRBV6-1 and TRBJ2-2; D is uncertain. CDR1 MNHNS and CDR2 SASEGT come from the germline V gene. Trimming pared 2 bases from V and 1 base from J, leaving 5 bases between. This CDR3 region has 14 residues.

Comments on this clonotype: Being one base from a much bigger clone, this may be a read error. Written as DNA, the CDR3 is TGCAGCGCAGCTGTGGCCTTCCTGTACGAGCAGTACGTC. It codes for CSAAVAFLYEQYV. This chain joins TRBV29-1 and TRBJ2-7; D gene uncertain. Germline CDR1 and CDR2: SQVTM and ANQGSEA. The CDR3 runs to 13 residues. The V end was cut by 7 bases, the J end by 4 bases, with 17 bases between.

As to this clonotype: A read error is possible here, since a much larger clone lies one base away. CDR3 DNA: TGTGCCACCAGTGGTTTGGCGGGAATCAGCTCCTACAATGAGCAGTTCTTC. It is translated as CATSGLAGISSYNEQFF. The chain carries TRBV24-1 and TRBJ2-1, with TRBD2 as a possible D gene (6 bases). From germline, CDR1 is KGHDR and CDR2 SFDVKD. The CDR3 runs 17 residues.

This clonotype showed up many times. The chain has TRBV20-1 and TRBJ2-3, with 10 bases aligning to TRBD1. V was clipped by 6 bases and J by 4 bases; unmatched bases: 4. Per the germline V gene, CDR1 is DFQATT and CDR2 is SNEGSKA (reference sequence). The CDR3 is made up of 13 amino acids. Here the CDR3 reads CSARQGAADTQYF. The CDR3 nucleotides are TGCAGTGCCCGACAGGGGGCCGCAGATACGCAGTATTTT.